A single sample gave rise to the 21 T cell receptor beta chains below, sequenced in a study of tumor-infiltrating lymphocytes in primary liver carcinoma. The researchers produced TCR beta cDNA from roughly 550 ng total RNA with a constant-region primer. Libraries for TCR beta were built through three nested multiplex PCR rounds, which together made up a slightly modified ARM-PCR procedure. Use of TRBV1-TRBV30 forward primers with a C-beta reverse primer characterized the first two PCR rounds, which lasted 10 cycles each. TCRdb re-called the multiplex PCR reads through MiXCR, storing one row per CDR3 protein. The sample lists around 32,000 distinct CDR3 sequences, 60% to 85% seen once, with around 33% in the top ten. Unsorted bulk tissue, about 20-32 mg of it, served as the source for co-extraction of RNA and DNA. Sequenced: liver tumor tissue from sampling region 5. Sample subset: tumor region T5, tumor centre. Every receptor here comes from a man aged 35 to 55 with primary liver carcinoma and hepatitis B virus infection.

Concerning this clonotype itself: One end of the junction is discordant with germline, which a read error may explain. The rearrangement uses TRBV6-5 and TRBJ1-1; possible D gene TRBD1, 6 bases. Germline V gene data show CDR1 as MNHEY and CDR2 as SVGAGI. This CDR3 has 15 residues. CDR3 sequence reads: CASSYFGQLNTGAFF. Written as DNA, the CDR3 is TGTGCCAGCAGTTATTTCGGACAGCTGAACACTGGAGCTTTCTTT.

Concerning this clonotype itself: At one end the junction does not follow the germline gene, possibly because of a read error. The chain uses TRBV11-2 and TRBJ2-2; the match to TRBD1 covers 7 bases. The CDR3 sequence is 15 residues long. CDR1 SGHAT and CDR2 FQNNGV come from the germline V gene. This CDR3 reads CASSLDRTATGELFF. Written as DNA, the CDR3 is TGTGCCAGCAGCCTGGACAGGACCGCCACCGGGGAGCTATTCTTT.

The V and J genes are TRBV20-1 and TRBJ2-7; possible D gene TRBD2, 5 bases. Germline values: CDR1 DFQATT, CDR2 SNEGSKA (reference sequence). There are 14 residues in the CDR3. V lost 0 bases, J lost 5 bases, and 14 bases lay in between. CDR3 region: CSARDLAAGNEQYF. CDR3 in DNA: TGCAGTGCTAGAGATCTGGCAGCCGGGAACGAGCAGTACTTC.

The chain recombines TRBV10-3 with TRBJ2-7; perhaps TRBD2 as D (6 bases). V lost 7 bases and J lost 0, with 28 bases in between. The CDR3 has 19 residues. From germline, CDR1 is ENHRY and CDR2 SYGVKD. This CDR3 is CAITKRSVLGGGFSYEQYF. In DNA form, the CDR3 reads TGTGCCATCACCAAACGATCGGTACTAGGAGGAGGGTTCTCCTACGAGCAGTACTTC.

With respect to this clonotype: The junction departs from germline at one end; a sequencing error may be responsible. The rearrangement joins TRBV6-5 to TRBJ2-2; no definite D call. The CDR3 is 14 residues long. Germline CDR1 is MNHEY and CDR2 is SVGAGI. The CDR3: CASSYSNIAGELFF. CDR3 sequence (DNA): TGTGCCAGTAGTTACTCCAATATTGCCGGGGAGCTGTTTTTT.

This clonotype was detected only once. An end of the junction does not agree with germline; a read error may underlie this. The genes are TRBV9 and TRBJ2-7; 8 bases line up with TRBD1. CDR3 length: 14 amino acids. Germline V gene data show CDR1 as SGDLS and CDR2 as YYNGEE. CDR3 DNA: TGCGCCAGCATCGTAGAACAGGGGGGCTACGAGCAGTACTTC. This gives the protein CASIVEQGGYEQYF.

Note on this clonotype: At one end, the junction sequence differs from germline, possibly due to a read error. The rearrangement links TRBV4-2 to TRBJ2-3; 10 positions agree with TRBD2. This CDR3 is built from 18 residues. The germline V gene encodes CDR1 LGHNA and CDR2 YNFKEQ. DNA for the CDR3: TGTGCCAACAGCCTAGTGGCGTTTCTAGCGGGAGCGACAGATACGCAGTATTTT. The encoded protein is CANSLVAFLAGATDTQYF.

This clonotype has just a few counts. The junction does not match germline at one end; this may be a read error. The rearrangement links TRBV23-1 to TRBJ1-1; D uncertain. TRBV23-1 is reported as an ORF; its role is uncertain. The CDR3 length is 14 residues. In nucleotides, the CDR3 is TGCGCCAGCACTTCCGTAACAGCGAACACTGAAGCCTTCTTT. Protein product: CASTSVTANTEAFF.

The chain couples TRBV6-6 to TRBJ2-2; D not resolved. The V gene's germline CDR1 is MNHNY and CDR2 SVGAGI (reference sequence). CDR3 length: 15 residues. Trimming shortened V by 5 bases and J by 3 bases, and 13 bases separated the two germline ends. In DNA form, the CDR3 reads TGTGCCAGCAGTAAAGATGCCCGATACACCGGGGAGCTGTTTTTT. This gives the protein CASSKDARYTGELFF.

With respect to this clonotype: Given the absence of the conserved phenylalanine or tryptophan at the CDR3 end, a read error is likely. The rearrangement links TRBV29-1 to TRBJ2-1, with D tentatively TRBD2 (7 bases). Germline CDR1 SQVTM, CDR2 ANQGSEA. V was trimmed by 7 bases and J by 10 bases, leaving 17 bases between them. The CDR3 length is 12 residues. The CDR3 nucleotides read TGCAGCGCCCGGACGGGGGGCAACGAGCAGTTCATC. This translates into CSARTGGNEQFI.

The count of this clonotype is one. Since no conserved phenylalanine or tryptophan closes the CDR3, a read error is the likely cause. The chain recombines TRBV4-2 with TRBJ2-3, with TRBD2 matching 10 bases. Germline V gives CDR1 LGHNA, CDR2 YNFKEQ. This CDR3 is 18 amino acids long. CDR3 sequence reads: CPSSQVALLAGATGTQYY. The CDR3 DNA sequence: TGTCCAAGCAGCCAAGTGGCGCTTCTAGCGGGAGCGACAGGTACGCAGTATTAT.

Note on this clonotype: The conserved closing phenylalanine or tryptophan is absent in this CDR3, likely reflecting a read error. This sequence joins TRBV12-3 or TRBV12-4 and TRBJ2-1; D perhaps matches TRBD1 (6 bases). The CDR3 runs 14 residues. The CDR3 region has the DNA TGTGCCACAACTCAGGGGTCCGCCTACACTGAGCAGTTCTTA. The encoded protein is CATTQGSAYTEQFL.

The chain links TRBV11-2 to TRBJ2-7; D unresolved. V lost 7 bases and J 9 bases, leaving 22 bases between the germline ends. Per germline, CDR1 SGHAT and CDR2 FQNNGV. The CDR3 has 14 residues. This chain's CDR3 is CASILDLGGWGQYF. CDR3 in DNA: TGTGCCAGCATTTTAGATCTTGGTGGATGGGGGCAGTACTTC.

Concerning this clonotype itself: Mismatch with germline at one junction end may stem from a read error. The V gene is TRBV11-2, the J gene TRBJ2-2; D is perhaps TRBD2 (6 bases). The germline CDR1 and CDR2 sequences are SGHAT and FQNNGV. The CDR3 sequence is 17 residues long. CDR3 sequence reads: CANSLILGGAITGELFF. Written as DNA, the CDR3 is TGTGCCAACAGCTTAATATTAGGAGGGGCGATCACCGGGGAGCTGTTTTTT.

This clonotype has more than one count but fewer than ten. The chain is built from TRBV6-5 and TRBJ2-7; 7 bases match TRBD1. The length of the CDR3 is 17 residues. Germline CDR1 and CDR2: MNHEY and SVGAGI. The J segment lost 5 bases and the V segment lost 9 bases, leaving 22 bases of the junction unmatched. The CDR3 region is CASSNFSGQVFRHEQYF. Here the CDR3 DNA reads TGTGCCAGTAGTAACTTTTCCGGACAGGTTTTCCGGCACGAGCAGTACTTC.

The chain has TRBV29-1 and TRBJ2-1, with D unresolved. Germline V gene lookup returns CDR1 SQVTM and CDR2 ANQGSEA. V lost 0 bases, J lost 8 bases, and 20 bases lay in between. The CDR3 extends over 16 amino acids. CDR3 amino acids: CSVEDPERSSYDEQFF. CDR3 sequence (DNA): TGCAGCGTTGAAGATCCGGAGAGGTCATCATACGATGAGCAGTTCTTC.

On this clonotype itself: One junction end does not reproduce the germline sequence, and a read error may be involved. This chain links TRBV4-2 with TRBJ2-3; 10 bases agree with TRBD2. Germline values: CDR1 LGHNA, CDR2 YNFKEQ. The CDR3 extends over 18 amino acids. The CDR3 protein is CASNQVVLLAGATETQYF. CDR3 sequence (DNA): TGTGCCAGCAACCAAGTGGTGCTTCTAGCGGGAGCGACAGAAACGCAGTATTTT.

As for this clonotype: The junction and the germline gene differ at one end; a read error may be behind it. This chain joins TRBV11-1 and TRBJ1-1, with a tentative D call TRBD1 (5 bases). The CDR3 sequence is 13 residues long. CDR1 and CDR2 (germline): SGHAT, FQDESV (reference sequence). CDR3 bases: TGTGGCAGCAGCCGCCAGGTGGACACTGAGGCTTTCTTT. Translating it yields CGSSRQVDTEAFF.

Regarding this clonotype: A much larger clone differs by one base, so this may be a read error. Since no conserved phenylalanine or tryptophan closes the CDR3, a read error is the likely cause. The chain links TRBV11-2 to TRBJ2-3, with no clear D. The CDR3 totals 15 residues. CDR1 SGHAT and CDR2 FQNNGV come from the germline V gene. For the CDR3, the DNA is TGTGCCAGCTGCTTAGCCCCCCCGGCGATTGATACGCAGTATTTG. Translating it yields CASCLAPPAIDTQYL.

This rearrangement joins TRBV28 to TRBJ2-1, with D possibly TRBD1 on 5 matching bases. Trimming stripped 7 bases from V and 4 bases from J, with 14 bases between. The CDR3 is 14 residues long. Germline CDR1 is MDHEN and CDR2 is SYDVKM. The CDR3 bases are TGTGCCAGCAATTTGGCTAGGGGTTACAATGAGCAGTTCTTC. Translation gives CASNLARGYNEQFF.

Concerning this clonotype: At one end, the junction sequence differs from germline, possibly due to a read error. V usage is TRBV6-5 and J usage is TRBJ1-6; 8 nucleotides agree with TRBD1. This CDR3 is built from 15 residues. Germline V lookup: CDR1 MNHEY, CDR2 SVGAGI. The CDR3 reads CAGRYRGVNNSPLHF. The CDR3 bases are TGTGCCGGCAGGTACAGGGGGGTGAATAATTCACCCCTCCACTTT.